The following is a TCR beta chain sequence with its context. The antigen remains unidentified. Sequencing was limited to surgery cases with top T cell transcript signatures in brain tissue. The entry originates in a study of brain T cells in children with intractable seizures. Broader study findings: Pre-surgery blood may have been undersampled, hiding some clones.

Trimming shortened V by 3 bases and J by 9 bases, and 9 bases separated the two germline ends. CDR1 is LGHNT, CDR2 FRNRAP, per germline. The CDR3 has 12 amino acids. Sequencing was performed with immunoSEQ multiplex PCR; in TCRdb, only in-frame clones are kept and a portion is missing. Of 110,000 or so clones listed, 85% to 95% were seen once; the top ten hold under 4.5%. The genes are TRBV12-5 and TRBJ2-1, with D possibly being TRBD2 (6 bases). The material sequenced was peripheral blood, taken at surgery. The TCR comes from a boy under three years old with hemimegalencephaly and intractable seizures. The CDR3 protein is CASGLGGVEQFF. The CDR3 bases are TGTGCTAGTGGTTTAGGAGGGGTTGAGCAGTTCTTC.